The following is a T cell receptor (beta chain) sequence with its context. This clonotype is described as large (0.1 to 1%). No much larger clone is present one base from it, and per-base qualities are unavailable. The record originates from a study of Japanese encephalitis immunity and Zika vaccine responses (dated by TCRdb to the early 2020s). For context, the study as a whole: Included participants received three 5.0 ug doses of alum-adjuvanted ZPIV at weeks 0, 4 and 28. ZIKV peptides were 15-mers overlapping by 11 residues, selected for NetMHCpan/NetMHCII-predicted epitopes with affinity below 50 nM. A two-dose regimen of JEV vaccine (IXIARO), with doses given 28 days apart, was administered to around twelve participants two to three months before the first ZPIV dose. TCR repertoires from three flavivirus-naive individuals were additionally analyzed at weeks 2, 6 and 52 after the start of ZPIV vaccination. For TCR sequencing, several representative participants were chosen from each pre-vaccination group, with samples at week 0 (after pre-vaccination, before ZPIV) and week 52. The stimulations used peptide pools from ZIKV structural proteins divided into flavivirus-conserved and non-conserved sets, or JEV or YFV peptides that matched the pre-vaccination. The study tested whether prior Japanese encephalitis virus (JEV) or yellow fever virus (YFV) vaccination shaped CD4 T cell responses to the Zika vaccine. Before ZPIV, about twelve participants got a single dose of YFV vaccine (YF-VAX), while ten or so participants were flavivirus-naive. General findings and caveats noted by the study authors: After ZPIV, repertoire richness of CD4 T cells responding to conserved ZIKV epitopes significantly decreased in JEV-pre-vaccinated donors. JEV-pre-vaccinated donors showed higher repertoire similarity across time-points and stimulations than YFV-pre-vaccinated donors, indicating more clonotypes common to ZIKV and JEV stimulation. Only a few individuals showed CD8 T cell responses to ZIKV peptide pools, and those responses were very low in magnitude. The analysis covered only a subset of trial participants who had three doses and adequate samples, rather than the whole vaccinated cohort. Samples were clustered by participant, with no similarity observed between individuals, suggesting that no public TCRs were detected. Peptide-pool deconvolution was not performed because of sample size limitations, and consequently the individual peptides driving cross-reactive responses were not identified.

PBMCs were stained with CellTrace CFSE and grown for approximately six days in RPMI containing about 8% human serum and peptide pools at around 1 ug/mL each. Unfixed proliferating CD4 T cells were sorted on a BD FACSAria as live CD56-CD19-CD16-CD3+CD4+ CFSE-low cells. The enrolled adults were healthy, and microneutralization screening showed them to be seronegative for ZIKV, JEV, YFV, DENV and WNV. The samples were taken from a phase 1, double-blinded, randomized, placebo-controlled trial testing an alum-adjuvanted Zika purified-inactivated virus (ZPIV) vaccine. Peripheral blood mononuclear cells were isolated by standard procedure and were kept frozen in liquid nitrogen until use. According to the germline V gene (reference sequence), CDR1 reads LGHDT and CDR2 reads YNNKEL. The junction shows trimming of 0 bases on V and 5 bases on J, plus 11 bases between the germline ends. From its cysteine to its phenylalanine, the CDR3 spans 14 amino acids. The read is trimmed to its CDR3 DNA, 42 bases read in frame from base 1.

Preparation of the library involved 5' RACE. TCRbeta libraries were pooled in proportion to their sorted cell numbers before sequencing. RNAzol RT was used to extract total RNA from the sorted cells, and cDNA was then synthesized using an oligo(dT) primer together with a template-switching oligo. Using Kapa HiFi, PCR amplified the TCRbeta V-CDR3-J region between a SMARTer oligo primer and a TCRbeta constant-region primer. A second PCR attached Illumina adaptors and sample-specific index barcodes, followed by HighPrep bead cleanup and Bioanalyzer confirmation of a band of roughly 650 bp. The libraries were sequenced on an Illumina MiSeq using 2x151 bp paired-end reads. The authors' pipeline ran thus. Reads were demultiplexed with an in-house Java program, and TCRbeta annotations were assigned and clonotypes were counted with MiXCR. To assess repertoire overlap, Morisita-Horn indices from the R package vegan were used, along with UPGMA clustering and Circos plots of recurring clonotypes. Shannon diversity and richness were normalized to the maximum possible value based on input cell numbers, so that values between 0 and 1 were obtained. CDR3beta sequences were aligned with MUSCLE, distances were computed with SeqinR, and multidimensional scaling was plotted in R. TCRdb ran its own pipeline on the public reads, namely fastp trimming at Q25 and MiXCR clone calling, and kept in-frame beta chains. CDR3 protein duplicates are merged, each entry listing the most common genes and DNA. These V and J calls are TCRdb output, not the study's own analysis. The table for this sample lists about 120 distinct CDR3 sequences; about 14% of them were counted only once. The biggest ten clones account for just under 55% of the sample.

The TCR originated in an adult woman who received an inactivated Zika virus vaccine. Sequencing used antigen-activated CD4+ T cells from blood, cultured, obtained during a Zika inactivated vaccine study. The rearranged chain carries TRBV3-1 and TRBJ2-7; the D gene cannot be named for sure. This receptor has the CDR3 CASSQDRPYDEQYF. The DNA sequence is TGTGCCAGCAGCCAAGACCGGCCTTACGACGAGCAGTACTTC.